This T cell receptor (beta chain) was identified during a study of shared clonotypes between healthy human individuals (dated by TCRdb to about 2020). Regarding the study in general: A couple of women and a few men aged 18 to 49 years were included in the cohort. For each donor, CD4 naive and CD4 memory were each given three plates, CD8 naive was given two plates, and CD8 memory was given one plate. To estimate repertoire size and how much clonotype sharing occurs between individuals, the study deeply sequenced the blood TCR repertoires of several healthy adults. Different laboratories and diverse techniques were used to prepare libraries and sequence TCR repertoires, to increase sequencing depth and limit assay-specific biases. Between about 0.94 and 8.9 billion PBMCs per donor were obtained by leukapheresis.

Trimmed from V: 10 bases; trimmed from J: 8 bases; junction bases lacking a gene match: 12. The CDR3, from cysteine to phenylalanine, totals 13 residues. Solely the CDR3 DNA is kept, with 39 bases framed from the first base. TCR CDR3 regions were amplified from genomic DNA by multiplex PCR using the deep immunoSEQ assay. Extracted genomic DNA from each cell subset was spread evenly across all wells of several immunoSEQ 96-well plates, with each plate serving as a replicate. For sorted subsets, about 220 ng of genomic DNA, equivalent to 25,000 to 35,000 T cell genomes, went into each replicate PCR. The purified libraries were quantified using a Qubit 3.0 fluorometer, sized with a Bioanalyzer 2100, and then quantified again using the KAPA Library Quantification kit. Every immunoSEQ 96-well plate was sequenced on a separate single-read 150-cycle Illumina NextSeq 550 flow cell. As for the original processing: Because the immunoSEQ output included only junctional sequences and no quality scores, the filtering could not be the same as the filtering used for full-length reads. To assign V/J genes and CDR3, sequences were annotated using PyIR, a Python wrapper for IgBLAST v1.9, with IMGT germline references. Any read was removed if the V/J assignment was weak (E-value above 1e-6), the CDR3 was missing, or the read contained stop codons, out-of-frame junctions, or ambiguous translated residues. V3J clonotypes were defined by identical inferred V gene, J gene, and CDR3 amino acid sequence. Percentage overlap between repertoires was calculated by dividing the number of shared unique clonotypes by the size of the smaller repertoire. Repertoire richness was assessed with RTK rarefaction, the Chao1 estimator, and Recon v2.1 estimates of unobserved clonotypes. Generation probabilities were computed with OLGA for all TCRbeta clonotypes obtained by the gDNA method from a handful of donors. TCRdb obtained this table from immuneACCESS and retained in-frame rearrangements with V and J assigned. These tables miss some clones; where compared with another copy, unresolved V genes account for less than half of the shortfall, and the remainder is unexplained. The V and J calls and clone size are taken from that table; D and trimming were inferred from the DNA. In this sample the table shows millions of clones, around nine tenths of which occur a single time. The leading ten clones occupy over 0.12% of the sample.

Results the study describes overall, beyond this receptor: Clonotypes shared by all four sorted-subset donors showed higher generation probabilities than non-shared clonotypes. Sampling was limited to blood, and TCR repertoires in tissue likely differ from TCR repertoires in blood. Larger estimated clonotype richness was generally found for naive subsets than for memory subsets. Pairwise subsampling led to the expectation that sequencing depth would affect the degree of clonotype sharing among donors. Incomplete sequencing was indicated by rarefaction of sorted-subset datasets, despite the large sequencing depth. The genetic and exposure-history diversity represented was limited by the small number of donors. About 4.5% of naive CD4, 3.5% of naive CD8, roughly 2.4% of memory CD4, and less than 0.45% of memory CD8 clonotypes were shared across a few donors.

The donors were healthy, HIV-negative adults with no recently reported acute infections or vaccinations. Only Caucasian adults living in Nashville, Tennessee, USA were represented among the donors. CD4+ T cells were enriched through magnetic negative selection, after which naive cells were positively selected on CD45RA and the remaining negative fraction served as the memory subset. Blood was obtained by leukapheresis, after which PBMCs were separated by Ficoll-Histopaque density gradient centrifugation and cryopreserved in liquid nitrogen vapor phase. Analytical flow cytometry was used to check the purity and quantity of every magnetically sorted T cell population. Genomic DNA was isolated from every sorted fraction and measured by UV absorbance on a Nanodrop 2000c. Turning to this clone: No antigen is known for it. Base qualities were left out, and no much larger clone turns up one base away.

The source of this sequence is a man aged 18 to 29 in good health. The sequenced material came from naive CD4+ T cells sorted from blood. The sample's cell subset or site, from its label and the paper: CD45RA+ positively selected. The rearrangement combines TRBV5-3 with TRBJ2-1, with 7 bases matching TRBD2. TRBV5-3 is sorted into the ORF group, with uncertain function. The nucleotides read TGTGCCGCATGGCGGGAGACTGTTGATGAGCAGTTCTTC. Its amino acids are CAAWRETVDEQFF.